This record looks at one T cell receptor beta chain sequence and its context. With V trimmed by 1 base and J by 0 bases, 3 bases remained unmatched. Germline CDR1 SGHTA, CDR2 FQGNSA. The CDR3 runs to 16 residues. Per the authors' pipeline: From reference gene primer amplification, estimates of nucleated cell counts were derived. Produced via immunoSEQ multiplex PCR; TCRdb's table is partial and in-frame only. V and J calls and clone size are given by that table; D and trimming were obtained from the DNA. The sample yields 150,000 to 180,000 clones, 60% to 85% seen once. This entry is derived from a study of blood T cell repertoires in COVID-19. Study at large: T cells, B-cell-depleted T cells, or PBMCs supplied cDNA or gDNA.

The TCR originated in a man aged 80 or over with acute or convalescent COVID-19. The sample taken for sequencing was peripheral blood. The chain couples TRBV7-2 to TRBJ2-4, with 7 positions matching TRBD1. CDR3 coding DNA: TGTGCCAGCAGCTTAGGAGGGGGCCTAGCCAAAAACATTCAGTACTTC. Translating gives CASSLGGGLAKNIQYF.